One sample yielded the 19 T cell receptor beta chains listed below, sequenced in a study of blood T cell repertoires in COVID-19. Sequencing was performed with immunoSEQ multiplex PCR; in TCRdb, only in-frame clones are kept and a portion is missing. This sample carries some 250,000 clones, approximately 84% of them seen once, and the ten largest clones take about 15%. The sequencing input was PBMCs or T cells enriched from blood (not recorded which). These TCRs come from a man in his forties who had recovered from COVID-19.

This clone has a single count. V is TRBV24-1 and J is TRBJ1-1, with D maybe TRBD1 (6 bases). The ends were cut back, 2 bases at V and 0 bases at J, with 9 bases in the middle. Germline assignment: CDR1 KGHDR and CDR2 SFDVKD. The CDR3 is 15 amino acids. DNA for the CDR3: TGTGCCACCAGTGATTCAGGGGCCGTGAACACTGAAGCTTTCTTT. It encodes CATSDSGAVNTEAFF.

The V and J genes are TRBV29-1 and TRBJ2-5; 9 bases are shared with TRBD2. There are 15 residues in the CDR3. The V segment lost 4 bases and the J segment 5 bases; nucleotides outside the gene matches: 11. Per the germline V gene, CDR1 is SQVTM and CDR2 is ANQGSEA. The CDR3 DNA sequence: TGCAGCGTTGTCTTGGCGGGAGGGCCCGGTGAGACCCAGTACTTC. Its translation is CSVVLAGGPGETQYF. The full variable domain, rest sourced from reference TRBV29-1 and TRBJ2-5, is SAVISQKPSRDICQRGTSLTIQCQVDSQVTMMFWYRQQPGQSLTLIATANQGSEATYESGFVIDKFPISRPNLTFSTLTVSNMSPEDSSIYLCSVVLAGGPGETQYFGPGTRLLVL.

CDR3 sequence (DNA): TGTGCCAGCAGCTTAAACCGGGGCGGGACCTACAATGAGCAGTTCTTC. Translated, it gives CASSLNRGGTYNEQFF. V gene TRBV11-3 combines with J gene TRBJ2-1; D is perhaps TRBD2 (6 bases). Germline CDR1 and CDR2: SGHNT and YENEEA. V was pared by 2 bases and J by 2 bases, with 13 bases between. This CDR3 is 16 amino acids long.

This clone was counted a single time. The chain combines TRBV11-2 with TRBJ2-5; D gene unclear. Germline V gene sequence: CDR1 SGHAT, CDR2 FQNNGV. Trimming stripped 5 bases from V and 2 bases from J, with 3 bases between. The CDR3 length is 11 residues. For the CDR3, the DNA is TGTGCCAGCAGCCCTCAAGAGACCCAGTACTTC. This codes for CASSPQETQYF.

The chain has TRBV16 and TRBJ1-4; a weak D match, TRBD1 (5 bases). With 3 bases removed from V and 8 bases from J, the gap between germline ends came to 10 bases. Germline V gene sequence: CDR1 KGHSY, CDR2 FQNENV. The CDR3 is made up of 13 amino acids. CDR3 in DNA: TGTGCCAGCAGCCAGGGAACAGGAGAAAAACTGTTTTTT. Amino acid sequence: CASSQGTGEKLFF.

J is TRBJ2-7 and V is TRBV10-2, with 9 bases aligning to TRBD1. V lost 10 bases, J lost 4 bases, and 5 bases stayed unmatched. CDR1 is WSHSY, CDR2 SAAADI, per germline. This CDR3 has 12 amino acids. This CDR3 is CATKQGAYEQYF. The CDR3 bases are TGCGCCACCAAACAGGGGGCGTACGAGCAGTACTTC.

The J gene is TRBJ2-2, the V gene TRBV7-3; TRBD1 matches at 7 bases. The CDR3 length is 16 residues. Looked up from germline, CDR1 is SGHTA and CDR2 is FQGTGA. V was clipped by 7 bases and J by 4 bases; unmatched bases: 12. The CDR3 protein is CASTPSSQGVTGELFF. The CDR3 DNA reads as TGTGCCAGCACCCCATCAAGTCAGGGGGTCACCGGGGAGCTGTTTTTT.

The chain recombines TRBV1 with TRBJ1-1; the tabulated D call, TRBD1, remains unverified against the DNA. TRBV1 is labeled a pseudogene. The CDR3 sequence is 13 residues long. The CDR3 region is CTSGQPEFTEAFF. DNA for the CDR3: TGCACCAGCGGACAGCCCGAGTTCACTGAAGCTTTCTTT.

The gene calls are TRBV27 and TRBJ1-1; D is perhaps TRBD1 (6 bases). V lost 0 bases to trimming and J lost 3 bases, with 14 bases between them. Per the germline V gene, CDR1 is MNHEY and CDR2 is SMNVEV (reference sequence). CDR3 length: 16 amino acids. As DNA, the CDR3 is TGTGCCAGCAGTTTATCCGGCCCCTACAGGGACACTGAAGCTTTCTTT. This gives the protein CASSLSGPYRDTEAFF.

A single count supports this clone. CDR3 DNA sequence: TGTGCCAGCCGACTAGCGGGGCTACAAGAGACCCAGTACTTC. This codes for CASRLAGLQETQYF. The rearrangement uses TRBV2 and TRBJ2-5; 11 nucleotides match TRBD2. This CDR3 is built from 14 residues. Germline V gives CDR1 SNHLY, CDR2 FYNNEI. Trimming cost V 8 bases and J 2 bases; bases outside gene matches: 4.

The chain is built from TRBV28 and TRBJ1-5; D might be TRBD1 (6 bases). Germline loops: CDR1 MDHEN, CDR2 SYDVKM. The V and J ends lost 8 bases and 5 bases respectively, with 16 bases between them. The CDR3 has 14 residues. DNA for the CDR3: TGTGCCAGCGTTTACAGGGCCCCCTATCAGCCCCAGCATTTT. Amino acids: CASVYRAPYQPQHF. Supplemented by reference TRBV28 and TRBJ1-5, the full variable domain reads DVKVTQSSRYLVKRTGEKVFLECVQDMDHENMFWYRQDPGLGLRLIYFSYDVKMKEKGDIPEGYSVSREKKERFSLILESASTNQTSMYLCASVYRAPYQPQHFGDGTRLSIL.

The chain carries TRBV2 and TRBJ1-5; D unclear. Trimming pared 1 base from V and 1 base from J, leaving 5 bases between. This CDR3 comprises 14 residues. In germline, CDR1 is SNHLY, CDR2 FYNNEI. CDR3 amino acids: CASSEESSNQPQHF. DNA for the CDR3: TGTGCCAGCAGTGAAGAGAGCAGCAATCAGCCCCAGCATTTT.

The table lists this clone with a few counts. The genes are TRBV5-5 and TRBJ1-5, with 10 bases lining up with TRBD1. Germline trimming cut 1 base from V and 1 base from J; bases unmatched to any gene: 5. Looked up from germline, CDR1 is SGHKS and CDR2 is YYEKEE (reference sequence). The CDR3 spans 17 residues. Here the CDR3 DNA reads TGTGCCAGCAGCTTGAGGGGGGACAGGGGAAGCAATCAGCCCCAGCATTTT. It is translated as CASSLRGDRGSNQPQHF. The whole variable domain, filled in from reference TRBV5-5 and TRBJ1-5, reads DAGVTQSPTHLIKTRGQQVTLRCSPISGHKSVSWYQQVLGQGPQFIFQYYEKEERGRGNFPDRFSARQFPNYSSELNVNALLLGDSALYLCASSLRGDRGSNQPQHFGDGTRLSIL.

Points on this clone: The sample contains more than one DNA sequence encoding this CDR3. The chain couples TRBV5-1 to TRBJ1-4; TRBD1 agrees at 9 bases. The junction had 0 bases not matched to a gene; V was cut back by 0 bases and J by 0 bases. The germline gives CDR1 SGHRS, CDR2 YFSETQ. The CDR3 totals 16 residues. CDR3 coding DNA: TGCGCCAGCAGCTTGGGACAGGGGGCAACTAATGAAAAACTGTTTTTT. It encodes CASSLGQGATNEKLFF.

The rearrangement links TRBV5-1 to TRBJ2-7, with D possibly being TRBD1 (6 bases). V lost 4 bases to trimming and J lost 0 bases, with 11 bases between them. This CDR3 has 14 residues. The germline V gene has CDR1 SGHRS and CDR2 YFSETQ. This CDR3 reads CASSAGTFSYEQYF. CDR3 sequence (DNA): TGCGCCAGCAGCGCCGGGACATTCTCCTACGAGCAGTACTTC.

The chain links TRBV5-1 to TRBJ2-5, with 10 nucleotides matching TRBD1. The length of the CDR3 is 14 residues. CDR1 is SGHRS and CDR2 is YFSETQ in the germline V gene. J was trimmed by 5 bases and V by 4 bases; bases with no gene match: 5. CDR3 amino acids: CASSPGTGVETQYF. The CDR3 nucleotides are TGCGCCAGCAGCCCAGGGACAGGGGTGGAGACCCAGTACTTC.

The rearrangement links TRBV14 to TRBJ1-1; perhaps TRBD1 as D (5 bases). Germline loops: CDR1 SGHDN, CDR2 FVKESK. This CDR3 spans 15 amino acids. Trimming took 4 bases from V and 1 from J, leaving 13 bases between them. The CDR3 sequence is CASSLKRGRNTEAFF. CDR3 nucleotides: TGTGCCAGCAGCCTAAAAAGGGGCCGGAACACTGAAGCTTTCTTT. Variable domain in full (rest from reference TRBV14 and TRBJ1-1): EAGVTQFPSHSVIEKGQTVTLRCDPISGHDNLYWYRRVMGKEIKFLLHFVKESKQDESGMPNNRFLAERTGGTYSTLKVQPAELEDSGVYFCASSLKRGRNTEAFFGQGTRLTVV.

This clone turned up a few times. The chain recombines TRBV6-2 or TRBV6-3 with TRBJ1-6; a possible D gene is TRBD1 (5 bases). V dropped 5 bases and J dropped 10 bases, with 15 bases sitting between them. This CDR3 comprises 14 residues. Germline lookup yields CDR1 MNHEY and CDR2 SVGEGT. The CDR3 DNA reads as TGTGCCAGCAGTACCGGGGGAACGAGATCACCCCTCCACTTT. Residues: CASSTGGTRSPLHF.

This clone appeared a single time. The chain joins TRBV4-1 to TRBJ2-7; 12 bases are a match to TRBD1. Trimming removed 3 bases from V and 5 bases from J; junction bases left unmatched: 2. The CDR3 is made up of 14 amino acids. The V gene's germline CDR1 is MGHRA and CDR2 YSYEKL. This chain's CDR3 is CASSQGTGGDEQYF. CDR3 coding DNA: TGCGCCAGCAGCCAGGGGACAGGGGGCGACGAGCAGTACTTC.